The present entry profiles one TCR beta chain with its context. MiXCR was run by TCRdb on the RT-PCR reads, yielding one entry per CDR3 protein. The table records hundreds of thousands of distinct CDR3 sequences, 15% to 20% of them present only once. The sample is drawn from a study of response to subunit inactivated influenza vaccine. The CDR3 length is 14 residues. Germline V gene sequence: CDR1 MNHNS, CDR2 SASEGT. V was trimmed by 6 bases and J by 7 bases, leaving 15 bases between them. The source was CD4+ T cells sorted from PBMCs, collected roughly 24 months after vaccination. The clonotype originates from a man aged 45 to 70 who received an inactivated influenza vaccine. This chain links TRBV6-1 with TRBJ2-2, with D uncertain. This chain's CDR3 is CASRQVAESGELFF. CDR3 in DNA: TGTGCCAGCAGGCAGGTGGCGGAAAGCGGGGAGCTGTTTTTT.